This TCR beta chain was documented in a study of early T cells in non-severe SARS-CoV-2 infection. V was clipped by 10 bases and J by 0 bases, with 18 bases between them. The CDR3 contains 16 residues. TCRdb itself ran the 5' RACE reads through MiXCR, one entry per CDR3 protein. This table holds tens of thousands of distinct CDR3 sequences, approximately 15% found once. The sequence was obtained from an adult who was a healthcare worker with PCR-confirmed SARS-CoV-2 infection or an uninfected control (not recorded which). The chain uses TRBV12-3 or TRBV12-4 and TRBJ2-2; D assignment may be TRBD1 or TRBD2 (5 bases each). The sequences come from whole blood, collected at baseline. DNA for the CDR3: TGTGCCATCCGGGAAGGGGTTCCCGCGAACACCGGGGAGCTGTTTTTT. This gives the protein CAIREGVPANTGELFF.